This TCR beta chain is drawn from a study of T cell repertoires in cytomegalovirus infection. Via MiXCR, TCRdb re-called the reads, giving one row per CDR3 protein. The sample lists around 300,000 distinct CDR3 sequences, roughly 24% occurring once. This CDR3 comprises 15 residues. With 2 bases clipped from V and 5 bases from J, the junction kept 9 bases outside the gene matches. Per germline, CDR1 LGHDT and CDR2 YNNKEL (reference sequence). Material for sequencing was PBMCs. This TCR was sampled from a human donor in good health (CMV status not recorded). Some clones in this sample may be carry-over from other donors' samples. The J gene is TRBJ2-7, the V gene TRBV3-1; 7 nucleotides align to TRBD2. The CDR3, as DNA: TGTGCCAGCAGCCAACTAGCGGCTAAACCCCACGAGCAGTACTTC. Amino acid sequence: CASSQLAAKPHEQYF.